This note documents a single T cell receptor (beta chain) sequence. This receptor's antigen is unknown. There are no base qualities to consult, and no much larger clone falls within one base. The library was made by the immunoSEQ multiplex PCR assay. DNA from the CD4+ T cells that had been cultured and isolated underwent TCR beta CDR3 sequencing. The original pipeline was this. Non-productive TCR sequences were discarded, and reads were trimmed to the CDR3 region, with only CDR3s of 7 or more amino acids retained. Antigen-specific clonotypes were identified with the MANAFEST web app by comparing expansion in peptide wells against reference cultures. To count as positive, a clone had to show expansion at FDR<0.05 compared with the reference and with all other wells, an odds ratio above 5, and a frequency above 0.1% in two replicate wells. Clonotypes significantly expanded in SARS-CoV-2 spike wells and in at least one common cold coronavirus spike condition were defined as cross-reactive. Levenshtein distance calculated with the stringdist R package was used to assess CDR3 similarity, and unrooted trees were constructed with ape in R 3.6.1. What TCRdb holds here is the immuneACCESS table cut down to in-frame rearrangements. Part of the clones is not present; checked against another copy, under half of the missing clones reflect an unresolved V gene, and the others are unexplained. V and J calls and clone size are as listed in that table; D and trimming were resolved from the DNA. This sample gives tens of thousands of clones in total; about four fifths of them show up just once. The ten largest make up 6% of the sample.

The germline V gene (reference sequence) yields LNHDA for CDR1 and SQIVND for CDR2. The germline ends are 6 bases apart after V is trimmed by 3 bases and J by 1 base. Counted from cysteine to phenylalanine, this CDR3 has 14 amino acids. The CDR3 DNA has 42 bases and is translated from base 1. This record comes from a study of vaccination effects on CD4 cells after COVID-19 (dated by TCRdb to 2022 to 2024). Study-level background: Two doses of either the BNT162b2 or the mRNA-1273 mRNA SARS-CoV-2 vaccine were administered to participants. Altogether, around 9 COVID-19 convalescent patients and several SARS-CoV-2-naive healthy vaccine recipients made up the full study. Cultures from other donors in the study were sequenced with the Oncomine TCR Beta short-read assay on an Illumina iSeq 100. SARS-CoV-2 spike-specific CD4+ TCR repertoires were compared before and after mRNA vaccination in COVID-19 convalescent patients and in infection-naive vaccine recipients.

In the ViraFEST assay, PBMC were stimulated with viral peptide pools, and TCR sequencing was then used to find antigen-specific CD4+ T cell clonotypes based on their expansion. After less than 13 days of culture, CD4+ T cells were isolated with the EasySep CD4+ T cell isolation kit. The absence of prior SARS-CoV-2 infection in healthy vaccine recipients was confirmed by negative nucleocapsid antibodies before and after vaccination. Over 1.5 million PBMC per well were cultured with about 9 ug/ml peptides in IMDM containing 5% human AB serum, roughly 10 IU/ml IL-2 and gentamicin. Half of the culture medium was replaced with fresh IL-2-containing medium on days 3 and 7. Unless noted otherwise, every peptide stimulation condition was cultured in triplicate wells. PBMC were separated from whole blood using Ficoll-Paque Plus gradient centrifugation and were then either cryopreserved at -140C or used fresh. The spike proteins of SARS-CoV-2 and of the common cold coronaviruses HCoV-NL63, HCoV-OC43 and HCoV-229E were spanned by overlapping peptide pools. Genomic DNA was extracted from cultured CD4+ T cells with the QIAamp micro DNA kit.

The paper as a whole reports these results and caveats: Limitations of the study were the small number of convalescent patients and the absence of early post-infection timepoints. At late post-vaccination timepoints, both infection-induced and vaccine-induced clones showed marked clonal contraction, consistent with waning T cell responses. Among healthy vaccine recipients, nearly all vaccine-induced clones were SARS-CoV-2 mono-reactive, and just 1 of 255 was cross-reactive with common cold coronaviruses.

The sequenced sample was CD4+ T cells from PBMCs cultured with HCoV-OC43 spike peptides, obtained before COVID-19 vaccination. The sample's cell subset or site label is to be understood as: HCoV-OC43 spike overlapping peptide pool stimulation. The chain is encoded by TRBV19 joined to TRBJ1-4, with the D gene too uncertain to name. The clonotype originates from a human donor who received a COVID-19 vaccine. CDR3 sequence: CASSMRGTNEKLFF. The DNA is TGTGCCAGTAGTATGCGGGGAACTAATGAAAAACTGTTTTTT.